This T cell receptor beta chain was identified during a study of T cell repertoires in cytomegalovirus infection. Study overall: It can be stated that public TCR beta signatures indicated CMV infection as well as a matching HLA type.

Regarding this clonotype: Antigen unknown.

The study's findings and limits: CMV-specific HLA-C-restricted TCR beta clonotypes dominated the ex vivo response. CMV carriers having the relevant HLA were flagged by cumulative public TCR beta family frequency.

This CDR3 contains 12 residues. Trimming shortened V by 3 bases and J by 5 bases, and 5 bases separated the two germline ends. Using its own MiXCR run on the reads, TCRdb lists one record per CDR3 protein. The table shows a few hundred thousand distinct CDR3 sequences, with roughly an eighth occurring only once. The chain recombines TRBV12-3 or TRBV12-4 with TRBJ2-1; D is unresolved. Sequencing input: PBMCs. The receptor's source is a human donor in good health (CMV status not recorded). Some clones in this sample may be carry-over from other donors' samples. The CDR3 region is CASSFDDNEQFF. In DNA form, the CDR3 reads TGTGCCAGCAGTTTCGACGACAATGAGCAGTTCTTC.